One and the same sample provided the 31 T cell receptor beta chains below, sequenced in a study of blood T cell repertoires in COVID-19. Here immunoSEQ multiplex PCR was the method, and the copy in TCRdb shows in-frame clones only, minus some. The repertoire holds roughly 160,000 clones, with roughly 81% as singletons. The sample comprised peripheral blood. The receptors come from a woman of 80 years or more with COVID-19, enrolled during active disease.

This rearrangement joins TRBV30 to TRBJ2-5, with D maybe TRBD1 (5 bases). Germline lookup yields CDR1 GTSNPN and CDR2 SVGIG (reference sequence). This CDR3 region has 13 residues. V gave up 1 base and J gave up 4 bases, with 10 bases separating them. CDR3 bases: TGTGCCTGGAGTGGACAGACTGGAGAGACCCAGTACTTC. Its protein product is CAWSGQTGETQYF. Together with reference TRBV30 and TRBJ2-5, the CDR3 gives the full variable domain: SQTIHQWPATLVQPVGSPLSLECTVEGTSNPNLYWYRQAAGRGLQLLFYSVGIGQISSEVPQNLSASRPQDRQFILSSKKLLLSDSGFYLCAWSGQTGETQYFGPGTRLLVL.

This clone appeared once. Other nucleotide sequences from this sample produce the same CDR3. The rearrangement links TRBV6-5 to TRBJ1-5; 8 nucleotides match TRBD1. J gave up 5 bases and V 6 bases, and 6 bases lay outside the gene matches. This CDR3 has 14 residues. Looked up from germline, CDR1 is MNHEY and CDR2 is SVGAGI. Written as DNA, the CDR3 is TGTGCCAGCAGCCGAACAGGGGGAGATCAGCCCCAGCATTTT. It encodes CASSRTGGDQPQHF.

V and J are TRBV27 and TRBJ2-3, with D tentatively TRBD2 (7 bases). The CDR3 totals 15 residues. Trimming left V 1 base short and J 2 bases short, with 10 bases between. The germline gives CDR1 MNHEY, CDR2 SMNVEV (reference sequence). The CDR3 DNA sequence: TGTGCCAGCAGTTTATTGGGGGGGCCCACAGATACGCAGTATTTT. Translation gives CASSLLGGPTDTQYF.

The chain has TRBV2 and TRBJ1-1; TRBD1 matches 7 bases. The length of the CDR3 is 14 residues. Trimming took 6 bases from V and 4 from J; bases not matched to a gene: 8. Germline CDR1 is SNHLY and CDR2 is FYNNEI. The CDR3, as DNA: TGTGCCAGCAGCGGAAACAGGGGTGGCACTGAAGCTTTCTTT. Its protein is CASSGNRGGTEAFF.

The DNA for the CDR3 is TGTGCCGGAACGACAGGATCCTATGGCTACACCTTC. Translated, it gives CAGTTGSYGYTF. This chain links TRBV6-5 with TRBJ1-2; TRBD1 might be the D (6 bases). The CDR3 is 12 amino acids. Trimming stripped 11 bases from V and 4 bases from J, with 14 bases between. Germline lookup yields CDR1 MNHEY and CDR2 SVGAGI.

In DNA, the CDR3 is TGTGCCAGCAGCTCTAGCGGGGGGAGCCAAGAGACCCAGTACTTC. As protein: CASSSSGGSQETQYF. The chain carries TRBV11-2 and TRBJ2-5; 11 bases map to TRBD2. V shed 4 bases and J 1 base; nucleotides not matched to a gene: 2. The length of the CDR3 is 15 residues. CDR1 is SGHAT, CDR2 FQNNGV, per germline.

The V and J genes are TRBV5-1 and TRBJ2-3, with 10 bases fitting TRBD1. Germline V lookup: CDR1 SGHRS, CDR2 YFSETQ. The V segment lost 0 bases and the J segment 3 bases; nucleotides outside the gene matches: 4. CDR3 length equals 16 residues. CDR3 in amino acids: CASSLGGQGVTDTQYF. DNA for the CDR3: TGCGCCAGCAGCTTGGGTGGACAGGGGGTGACAGATACGCAGTATTTT.

This chain uses TRBV5-4 with TRBJ1-4, with 7 positions matching TRBD1. Losses at the gene ends were 5 bases for V and 6 bases for J; bases not matched to a gene: 10. CDR3 length: 15 amino acids. Germline V gives CDR1 SGHNT, CDR2 YYREEE (reference sequence). The CDR3 loop is CASRLTGRGDEKLFF. The CDR3 DNA reads TGTGCCAGCAGGTTGACAGGGCGAGGTGATGAAAAACTGTTTTTT.

V gene TRBV11-2 combines with J gene TRBJ2-5; D might be TRBD1 (5 bases). The V end lost 5 bases, the J end lost 0 bases, and 10 bases lay between the germline ends. Germline CDR1 is SGHAT and CDR2 is FQNNGV. This CDR3 has 14 residues. In DNA, the CDR3 is TGTGCCAGCAGCCCACGACAGTACCAAGAGACCCAGTACTTC. This translates into CASSPRQYQETQYF.

The chain carries TRBV10-3 and TRBJ1-1; perhaps TRBD1 as D (5 bases). Germline V gene lookup returns CDR1 ENHRY and CDR2 SYGVKD. The CDR3 is 14 amino acids. V shed 0 bases and J shed 11 bases, with 16 bases lying between them. CDR3 in DNA: TGTGCCATCAGTGAGTCGACGGGGGGACTCTGGGCTTTCTTT. Translating it yields CAISESTGGLWAFF.

The chain carries TRBV5-1 and TRBJ2-1, with 11 bases aligning to TRBD2. The CDR3 extends over 16 amino acids. CDR1 is SGHRS, CDR2 YFSETQ, per germline. The V gene end was trimmed by 0 bases and the J gene end by 7 bases; junction bases not matched to a gene: 6. CDR3 nucleotides: TGCGCCAGCAGCTTGGTACTAGCGGGAGTTTGGAATGAGCAGTTCTTC. Translation gives CASSLVLAGVWNEQFF.

The chain joins TRBV7-2 to TRBJ2-3; no clear D gene. The germline gives CDR1 SGHTA, CDR2 FQGNSA. Trimming removed 1 base from V and 4 bases from J, with 9 bases in between. The CDR3 contains 14 residues. The CDR3 DNA reads as TGTGCCAGCAGCTTAGGTCGTGCGGCAGATACGCAGTATTTT. The encoded protein is CASSLGRAADTQYF.

CDR3 protein: CASSLEAGGVGYGYTF. CDR3 nucleotides: TGCGCCAGCAGCTTGGAAGCAGGGGGCGTCGGCTATGGCTACACCTTC. The chain couples TRBV5-1 to TRBJ1-2; 8 bases are a match to TRBD1. Losses at the gene ends were 0 bases for V and 4 bases for J; bases not matched to a gene: 8. CDR3 length equals 16 residues. CDR1 and CDR2 (germline): SGHRS, YFSETQ.

This clone was detected a few times. The V gene is TRBV2, the J gene TRBJ2-1, with a tentative D call TRBD2 (5 bases). V was trimmed by 1 base and J by 6 bases, leaving 13 bases between them. Per the germline V gene, CDR1 is SNHLY and CDR2 is FYNNEI. There are 15 residues in the CDR3. This chain's CDR3 is CASSEEEGLGNEQFF. The CDR3 coding sequence is TGTGCCAGCAGTGAAGAAGAGGGCCTCGGCAATGAGCAGTTCTTC.

The chain joins TRBV27 to TRBJ2-1, with D uncertain. V was clipped by 5 bases and J by 7 bases, with 15 bases between them. CDR1 and CDR2 (germline): MNHEY, SMNVEV (reference sequence). There are 14 residues in the CDR3. CDR3 region: CASSRVSPGNEQFF. The DNA of the CDR3 is TGTGCCAGCAGTCGGGTGTCTCCTGGGAATGAGCAGTTCTTC.

The chain uses TRBV2 and TRBJ2-1; D possibly corresponds to TRBD1 (6 bases). The CDR3 consists of 16 residues. Germline CDR1 and CDR2: SNHLY and FYNNEI. Trimming shortened V by 0 bases and J by 3 bases, and 12 bases separated the two germline ends. The CDR3 DNA reads as TGTGCCAGCAGTGAAGCGGGGGCAGGGCTCTACAATGAGCAGTTCTTC. Encoded protein: CASSEAGAGLYNEQFF. Filled out from reference TRBV2 and TRBJ2-1, the complete variable domain reads EPEVTQTPSHQVTQMGQEVILRCVPISNHLYFYWYRQILGQKVEFLVSFYNNEISEKSEIFDDQFSVERPDGSNFTLKIRSTKLEDSAMYFCASSEAGAGLYNEQFFGPGTRLTVL.

This chain connects TRBV19 to TRBJ1-1; TRBD1 matches 9 bases. This CDR3 is built from 15 residues. Germline V gene data show CDR1 as LNHDA and CDR2 as SQIVND (reference sequence). The ends lost 6 bases at V and 6 bases at J; junction bases unmatched: 11. The CDR3 DNA reads as TGTGCCAGTAGAAACCCGGACAGGGGTTTAGCTGAAGCTTTCTTT. Translating gives CASRNPDRGLAEAFF.

The chain couples TRBV6-5 to TRBJ2-4; D gene ambiguous. The CDR3 length is 14 residues. V lost 0 bases and J 6 bases, leaving 9 bases between the germline ends. The germline gives CDR1 MNHEY, CDR2 SVGAGI. The CDR3 nucleotides read TGTGCCAGCAGTTACTCGGCCGGGTCAAACATTCAGTACTTC. Protein product: CASSYSAGSNIQYF.

The chain has TRBV7-6 and TRBJ2-7; TRBD1 matches 8 bases. Trimming cost V 1 base and J 6 bases; bases outside gene matches: 8. This CDR3 region has 15 residues. Germline loops: CDR1 SGHVS, CDR2 FNYEAQ. DNA for the CDR3: TGTGCCAGCAGCTTAGGGACAGGGACTGCTACCGAGCAGTACTTC. Protein: CASSLGTGTATEQYF.

V usage is TRBV5-4 and J usage is TRBJ1-6; the D gene is possibly TRBD1 (6 bases). CDR3 length: 15 amino acids. Trimming took 5 bases from V and 7 from J, leaving 16 bases between them. CDR1 SGHNT and CDR2 YYREEE come from the germline V gene (reference sequence). The CDR3 DNA follows: TGTGCCAGCAGGAACGGGGGGGGCGGCAATTCACCCCTCCACTTT. It is translated as CASRNGGGGNSPLHF.

This clone was counted once. The rearrangement uses TRBV6-5 and TRBJ2-7, with 9 nucleotides matching TRBD1. This CDR3 contains 15 residues. V trimming: 2 bases; J trimming: 3 bases; junction bases outside the gene matches: 5. Per the germline V gene, CDR1 is MNHEY and CDR2 is SVGAGI. CDR3 region: CASSYRDRAGYEQYF. DNA of the CDR3: TGTGCCAGCAGTTACCGGGACAGGGCGGGCTACGAGCAGTACTTC.

The gene calls are TRBV5-3 and TRBJ1-1; D gene unclear. TRBV5-3 carries the ORF label, with uncertain function. This CDR3 region has 16 residues. With 10 bases removed from V and 0 bases from J, the gap between germline ends came to 22 bases. The CDR3 region has the DNA TGTGCCGGCTTTCGGGAAGGGTACTGTTTGAACACTGAAGCTTTCTTT. Translating gives CAGFREGYCLNTEAFF.

The CDR3: CASSSSPPGTGPYEQYF. As DNA, the CDR3 is TGCGCCAGCAGCTCCTCCCCACCCGGGACAGGGCCCTACGAGCAGTACTTC. This chain uses TRBV5-1 with TRBJ2-7; 9 nucleotides line up with TRBD1. Germline CDR1 SGHRS, CDR2 YFSETQ. The CDR3 runs to 17 residues. V trimming: 3 bases; J trimming: 2 bases; junction bases outside the gene matches: 12.

The chain couples TRBV6-5 to TRBJ2-5; 10 nucleotides match TRBD2. The CDR3 runs 14 residues. CDR1 is MNHEY and CDR2 is SVGAGI in the germline V gene. J lost 3 bases, V lost 5 bases, and 3 bases had no gene match. CDR3: CASSLSGGKETQYF. In nucleotides, the CDR3 is TGTGCCAGCAGTCTTAGCGGGGGGAAAGAGACCCAGTACTTC.

The rearrangement uses TRBV9 and TRBJ2-3, with 9 bases aligning to TRBD2. Germline CDR1 reads SGDLS; CDR2 reads YYNGEE. This CDR3 is 19 amino acids long. Losses at the gene ends were 4 bases for V and 4 bases for J; bases not matched to a gene: 19. The CDR3 is CASSPRGRGGGALPDTQYF. The CDR3 DNA follows: TGTGCCAGCAGCCCCAGAGGGAGGGGCGGGGGGGCCTTACCAGATACGCAGTATTTT.

The chain is built from TRBV9 and TRBJ2-1, with D maybe TRBD2 (6 bases). V was shortened by 0 bases and J by 10 bases, with 17 bases between the two germline ends. Germline V lookup: CDR1 SGDLS, CDR2 YYNGEE. The CDR3 totals 15 residues. CDR3 DNA sequence: TGTGCCAGCAGCGTAGACCAGCGGAGGGTGGGGGAGCAGTTCTTC. Its translation: CASSVDQRRVGEQFF. Drawing the rest from reference TRBV9 and TRBJ2-1, the complete variable domain is DSGVTQTPKHLITATGQRVTLRCSPRSGDLSVYWYQQSLDQGLQFLIQYYNGEERAKGNILERFSAQQFPDLHSELNLSSLELGDSALYFCASSVDQRRVGEQFFGPGTRLTVL.

The chain recombines TRBV7-3 with TRBJ1-6; tentatively, D is TRBD1 (5 bases). CDR1 and CDR2 (germline): SGHTA, FQGTGA. The CDR3 is 18 amino acids. The ends were cut back, 5 bases at V and 7 bases at J, with 24 bases in the middle. The CDR3 DNA reads as TGTGCCAGCAGCCCAAAAGGCAGGGAGGTCTATCGGAATTCACCCCTCCACTTT. It yields the protein CASSPKGREVYRNSPLHF.

The chain links TRBV10-3 to TRBJ2-1, with 8 bases lining up with TRBD2. V was clipped by 9 bases and J by 15 bases; unmatched bases: 10. Germline V lookup: CDR1 ENHRY, CDR2 SYGVKD. The CDR3 sequence is 11 residues long. The CDR3 coding sequence is TGTGCCATTACATACGGGACTAGGATGTTCTTC. Its protein product is CAITYGTRMFF.

The chain recombines TRBV28 with TRBJ2-2; 7 bases are a match to TRBD1. The germline CDR1 and CDR2 sequences are MDHEN and SYDVKM. The CDR3 sequence is 16 residues long. Germline trimming cut 6 bases from V and 5 bases from J; bases unmatched to any gene: 12. CDR3 in amino acids: CASRISQGRGTGELFF. As DNA, the CDR3 is TGTGCCAGCAGGATCTCACAGGGGAGAGGGACCGGGGAGCTGTTTTTT.

The chain employs TRBV5-4 and TRBJ2-5; TRBD2 matches 7 bases. Germline CDR1 is SGHNT and CDR2 is YYREEE (reference sequence). J gave up 5 bases and V 3 bases, and 7 bases lay outside the gene matches. This CDR3 comprises 14 residues. The CDR3 DNA reads as TGTGCCAGCAGCTCGAACGCCGGGGGGGAGACCCAGTACTTC. Its protein product is CASSSNAGGETQYF.

This chain uses TRBV2 with TRBJ2-5; 9 nucleotides match TRBD2. The germline V gene has CDR1 SNHLY and CDR2 FYNNEI. V shed 2 bases, J shed 4 bases, and the junction held 8 bases outside the gene matches. The CDR3 totals 16 residues. The CDR3 DNA reads TGTGCCAGCAGTGAAATGGTGATAGCGGGAGTAGAGACCCAGTACTTC. This gives the protein CASSEMVIAGVETQYF.